This TCR beta chain was obtained from a study of T-cell memory formation after mild COVID-19. TCRdb processed the 5' RACE reads anew with MiXCR; each CDR3 protein has one entry. The sample has about 320,000 distinct CDR3 sequences; approximately 15% are singletons. There are 15 residues in the CDR3. The V end lost 4 bases, the J end lost 0 bases, and 10 bases lay between the germline ends. This rearrangement joins TRBV12-3 or TRBV12-4 to TRBJ1-3; D remains unclear. The sequenced sample consisted of PBMCs or a T cell subset sorted from them (not recorded which). This clonotype was sampled from a young man who had mild COVID-19 (a few samples of this study predate the infection). Cell type and time point are not known. DNA for the CDR3: TGTGCCAGCAGTTCACCGGGATACTCTGGAAACACCATATATTTT. It encodes CASSSPGYSGNTIYF.